The source of this T cell receptor (beta chain) is a study of cytomegalovirus exposure and HLA in healthy donors. As for the study in general: Around 80 million unique TCR sequences came from HLA-typed donors in an early release. Within the Caucasian-associated ancestry cluster were around 80% of the 398 genotyped donors.

This CDR3 has 16 amino acids. Germline values: CDR1 SGHTA, CDR2 FQGNSA. J lost 1 base, V lost 5 bases, and 6 bases had no gene match. Primers for the PCR totalled 60 Vbeta and 13 Jbeta. Here immunoSEQ multiplex PCR was the method, and the copy in TCRdb shows in-frame clones only, minus some. The table has 100,000 to 150,000 clones, roughly 79% seen once. Study-wide points: Later analysis reportedly placed an Asian-associated ancestry cluster below the roughly 680-donor mean in N-insertions.

A word on this clone: Its antigen is undetermined.

The TCR comes from a woman between 18 and 29 years old in good health and CMV-seronegative. Sequencing was performed on PBMCs. The rearrangement uses TRBV7-2 and TRBJ2-3; 10 bases map to TRBD2. As DNA, the CDR3 is TGTGCCAGCAGCCCACGGACTAGCGGACGCACAGATACGCAGTATTTT. It codes for CASSPRTSGRTDTQYF.